This T cell receptor (beta chain) was documented in a study of Graves' ophthalmopathy and Graves' hyperthyroidism. This CDR3 spans 12 amino acids. V lost 11 bases, J lost 6 bases, and 9 bases stayed unmatched. CDR1 and CDR2 (germline): LNHNV, YYDKDF (reference sequence). RNA transcripts were the source from which TCR beta CDR3 regions were amplified. The authors performed first-round RT-PCR with HTBI primers and then a second-round multiplex PCR. TCRdb re-called the multiplex PCR reads with MiXCR, one entry per CDR3 protein. The table lists over a million distinct CDR3 sequences, around a third of them singletons.

The chain employs TRBV15 and TRBJ2-7; 8 bases are shared with TRBD1. Sequencing input: peripheral blood or thyroid tissue (not recorded which). The clonotype comes from an adult man with Graves' hyperthyroidism. CDR3 protein: CAVRDRKGEQYF. The CDR3 DNA follows: TGTGCCGTCCGGGACAGGAAAGGCGAGCAGTACTTC.